This passage covers 5 T cell receptor beta chains from one sample sequenced in a study of beta chain features in type 1 diabetes. Broader study findings: Shorter TCRB CDR3s, moderately but significantly so, marked every one of the four CD4+ subsets in Type 1 diabetes patients.

No antigen is known for these receptors. Isolated RNA was reverse transcribed in full, so expressed TCRB transcripts were sequenced. Data came from immunoSEQ multiplex PCR; TCRdb stores just in-frame clones and leaves some out. The sample yields under 850,000 clones, roughly 13% seen once. The sequenced material came from naive CD4+ T cells from blood. The receptors here all came from a man between 18 and 29 years old with type 1 diabetes.

This clone was seen a few times. The J gene is TRBJ1-4, the V gene TRBV18; 10 bases line up with TRBD1. CDR1 is KGHSH, CDR2 LQKENI, per germline. V trimming: 0 bases; J trimming: 6 bases; junction bases outside the gene matches: 1. This CDR3 comprises 15 residues. The CDR3 loop is CASSPPGQGYEKLFF. CDR3 DNA: TGTGCCAGCTCACCACCGGGACAGGGGTATGAAAAACTGTTTTTT.

The chain joins TRBV19 to TRBJ2-7; tentative D call: TRBD2 (5 bases). V was cut by 3 bases and J by 0 bases, with 18 bases left in between. The germline gives CDR1 LNHDA, CDR2 SQIVND (reference sequence). The length of the CDR3 is 17 residues. CDR3 nucleotides: TGTGCCAGTAGTATGCAGAGCGGTCTATTAAGCTCCTACGAGCAGTACTTC. Its protein product is CASSMQSGLLSSYEQYF.

This clone was detected a few times. V is TRBV2 and J is TRBJ1-2, with D perhaps matching TRBD1 (5 bases). Trimming shortened V by 3 bases and J by 4 bases, and 12 bases separated the two germline ends. CDR1 and CDR2 (germline): SNHLY, FYNNEI. This CDR3 has 14 residues. The CDR3: CASSEGREGYGYTF. In DNA, the CDR3 is TGTGCCAGCAGTGAGGGCAGGGAGGGCTATGGCTACACCTTC.

J is TRBJ2-5 and V is TRBV11-2; TRBD1 aligns across 9 bases. V was pared by 6 bases and J by 4 bases, with 9 bases of the junction left unmatched. The CDR3 runs to 15 residues. Germline V gene lookup returns CDR1 SGHAT and CDR2 FQNNGV. DNA of the CDR3: TGTGCCAGCAGAAGGCCGGGACAGGGACCAGAGACCCAGTACTTC. Amino acid sequence: CASRRPGQGPETQYF.

The table lists this clone with a few counts. The chain has TRBV7-9 and TRBJ1-4; tentative D call: TRBD1 (5 bases). V was trimmed by 5 bases and J by 3 bases, leaving 10 bases between them. The CDR3 sequence is 14 residues long. CDR1 and CDR2 from the germline V gene are SEHNR and FQNEAQ (reference sequence). CDR3 coding DNA: TGTGCCAGCAGCCGGTTAGGGGCTAATGAAAAACTGTTTTTT. Translation: CASSRLGANEKLFF.